This TCR beta chain was captured by sequencing in a study of OX40 agonist ivuxolimab in advanced cancers. Study details: All patients had ivuxolimab intravenously every 2 weeks at 0.01 to 10 mg/kg.

The V and J ends lost 2 bases and 5 bases, in that order; junction bases with no gene match: 3. Germline V gene data show CDR1 as MNHEY and CDR2 as SVGAGI. CDR3 length: 15 residues. Clones were read by immunoSEQ multiplex PCR, and TCRdb kept only the in-frame ones, dropping some. The sample lists 65,000 to 80,000 clones; about nine tenths were seen once. Points from the study as a whole: At 0.1 to 3.0 mg/kg and by week 6, CD4+ and CD8+ T cells in the blood had expanded clonally. The study found that CD8+ T cells averaged more expanded clones than CD4+.

As for this clone: The antigen is unknown.

The rearrangement uses TRBV6-5 and TRBJ2-4, with 10 bases lining up with TRBD1. The sample was CD4+ or CD8+ T cells sorted from blood, taken in a trial of the OX40 agonist ivuxolimab. This receptor was taken from an adult with an advanced solid tumor such as melanoma, head and neck, liver or kidney cancer. The CDR3 nucleotides read TGTGCCAGCAGTTACAGGACAGGGGGGGAAAACATTCAGTACTTC. Its protein product is CASSYRTGGENIQYF.